These 10 T cell receptor beta chains came from one sample sequenced in a study of vaccination and CD4 T cells after COVID-19. Documented treatment: roughly 11-day PBMC culture with coronavirus spike peptide pools or control peptides (ViraFEST assay). The Oncomine TCR Beta short-read assay was what sequenced the DNA obtained from cultured CD4+ T cells. Each CDR3 protein is one row after TCRdb ran MiXCR on the PCR reads. Here the sample spans 7,500 to 8,000 distinct CDR3 sequences, roughly 55% being singletons. These receptors have no known antigen. Sequenced material: CD4+ T cells from blood, cultured in vitro. The receptors here all came from a human donor who had recovered from COVID-19.

The chain couples TRBV7-2 to TRBJ1-6, with 8 nucleotides matching TRBD1. The ends lost 3 bases at V and 7 bases at J; junction bases unmatched: 2. The CDR3 sequence is 14 residues long. Germline-derived CDR1 and CDR2 are SGHTA and FQGNSA. The CDR3 here is CASSFGTGNSPLHF. In DNA, the CDR3 is TGTGCCAGCAGCTTTGGGACAGGAAATTCACCCCTCCACTTT.

The chain has TRBV20-1 and TRBJ2-3, with 8 bases aligning to TRBD2. CDR1 and CDR2 from the germline V gene are DFQATT and SNEGSKA (reference sequence). Losses at the gene ends were 4 bases for V and 2 bases for J; bases not matched to a gene: 5. CDR3 length: 14 amino acids. The CDR3: CSATLAGNTDTQYF. In nucleotides, the CDR3 is TGCAGTGCTACCTTAGCGGGGAACACAGATACGCAGTATTTT.

This clonotype came up a few times. The chain uses TRBV20-1 and TRBJ2-3; D may be TRBD1 (5 bases). The CDR3 runs to 12 residues. V lost 4 bases and J lost 2, with 7 bases in between. Germline V gene lookup returns CDR1 DFQATT and CDR2 SNEGSKA (reference sequence). Here the CDR3 reads CSAKGDTDTQYF. The CDR3 nucleotides are TGCAGTGCTAAAGGGGACACAGATACGCAGTATTTT.

J is TRBJ1-2 and V is TRBV24-1; TRBD1 agrees at 9 bases. With 3 bases clipped from V and 6 bases from J, the junction kept 7 bases outside the gene matches. CDR3 length equals 15 residues. The V gene's germline CDR1 is KGHDR and CDR2 SFDVKD. The chain's CDR3 is CATSDPGQGYDGYTF. The CDR3 DNA is TGTGCCACCAGTGATCCGGGACAGGGTTACGATGGCTACACCTTC.

The V gene is TRBV7-2, the J gene TRBJ1-2; D gene ambiguous. CDR1 and CDR2 (germline): SGHTA, FQGNSA. The CDR3 is 13 amino acids. The V and J ends lost 0 bases and 4 bases respectively, with 6 bases between them. The CDR3 sequence: CASSLASSYGYTF. CDR3 coding DNA: TGTGCCAGCAGCTTAGCGTCGTCCTATGGCTACACCTTC.

Concerning this clonotype itself: At one end the junction does not follow the germline gene, possibly because of a read error. This chain joins TRBV7-7 and TRBJ2-5, with TRBD1 matching 9 bases. The CDR3 covers 16 residues. Looked up from germline, CDR1 is SSHAT and CDR2 is FNYEAQ (reference sequence). In DNA, the CDR3 is TGTGCTAGCAGCTTCCGGGACAGGGATCTGTTGAAGACCCAGTACTTC. This encodes CASSFRDRDLLKTQYF.

The V and J genes are TRBV20-1 and TRBJ1-1; D remains unclear. V was clipped by 0 bases and J by 10 bases, with 12 bases between them. Germline loops: CDR1 DFQATT, CDR2 SNEGSKA (reference sequence). The CDR3 consists of 12 residues. The CDR3 sequence: CSARDGRLGAFF. CDR3 DNA sequence: TGCAGTGCTAGAGATGGGCGACTAGGAGCTTTCTTT.

The chain employs TRBV20-1 and TRBJ1-4; 7 bases align to TRBD1. Germline trimming cut 3 bases from V and 8 bases from J; bases unmatched to any gene: 6. The CDR3 loop spans 13 amino acids. From germline, CDR1 is DFQATT and CDR2 SNEGSKA (reference sequence). CDR3 residues: CSASDRVGEKLFF. In nucleotides, the CDR3 is TGCAGTGCTAGCGACAGGGTAGGGGAAAAACTGTTTTTT.

The V gene is TRBV7-9, the J gene TRBJ2-3; D possibly corresponds to TRBD2 (6 bases). V lost 1 base, J lost 1 base, and 12 bases lay in between. CDR1 and CDR2 from the germline V gene are SEHNR and FQNEAQ (reference sequence). There are 16 residues in the CDR3. The DNA of the CDR3 is TGTGCCAGCAGCTTAGGGATTGCTAGCGGCACAGATACGCAGTATTTT. It encodes CASSLGIASGTDTQYF.

V gene TRBV6-1 combines with J gene TRBJ2-1, with 8 bases matching TRBD1. The CDR3 has 15 residues. The trim removed 6 bases at V and 0 bases at J, leaving 4 bases unmatched. Per the germline V gene, CDR1 is MNHNS and CDR2 is SASEGT. The CDR3 nucleotides read TGTGCCAGCAGGCGAACAGGGGGCTCCTACAATGAGCAGTTCTTC. This translates into CASRRTGGSYNEQFF.